Presented here are 2 T cell receptor beta chains from one specimen sequenced in a study of OX40 agonist ivuxolimab in advanced cancers. Sequencing was performed with immunoSEQ multiplex PCR; in TCRdb, only in-frame clones are kept and a portion is missing. The sample lists fewer than 70,000 clones, 85% to 90% occurring once. The sequencing here drew on CD4+ or CD8+ T cells sorted from blood, taken in a trial of the OX40 agonist ivuxolimab. These receptors all come from an adult with an advanced solid tumor such as melanoma, head and neck, liver or kidney cancer.

This rearrangement joins TRBV19 to TRBJ2-3; 8 nucleotides match TRBD1. The V gene end was trimmed by 6 bases and the J gene end by 3 bases; junction bases not matched to a gene: 5. Germline CDR1 LNHDA, CDR2 SQIVND (reference sequence). CDR3 length equals 14 residues. CDR3 sequence: CASRPGGGTDTQYF. For the CDR3, the DNA is TGTGCCAGTAGGCCAGGGGGCGGGACAGATACGCAGTATTTT.

The chain joins TRBV6-6 to TRBJ1-6; the match to TRBD1 covers 8 bases. CDR1 is MNHNY and CDR2 is SVGAGI in the germline V gene (reference sequence). This CDR3 region has 14 residues. V lost 4 bases, J lost 10 bases, and 6 bases stayed unmatched. CDR3: CASSSTGVESPLHF. The CDR3 bases are TGTGCCAGCAGTTCGACAGGGGTCGAATCACCCCTCCACTTT.